The 26 T cell receptor beta chains below come from one sample, sequenced in a study of cytomegalovirus exposure and HLA in healthy donors. Researchers ran the PCR with 60 Vbeta and 13 Jbeta primers. Produced via immunoSEQ multiplex PCR; TCRdb's table is partial and in-frame only. The data show roughly 49,000 clones, roughly 80% seen once. The sample consisted of PBMCs. The receptor source for this set is a woman aged 40 to 50 in good health and CMV-seropositive.

The V and J genes are TRBV11-2 and TRBJ2-3; 7 nucleotides agree with TRBD2. CDR1 and CDR2 (germline): SGHAT, FQNNGV. With 5 bases clipped from V and 10 bases from J, the junction kept 12 bases outside the gene matches. CDR3 length: 14 amino acids. The CDR3 spells CASSTGLGSSSQYF. CDR3 DNA: TGTGCCAGCAGCACAGGACTAGGCTCCTCATCGCAGTATTTT.

The V and J genes are TRBV11-2 and TRBJ2-5; 8 nucleotides match TRBD2. This CDR3 is built from 18 residues. J gave up 2 bases and V 0 bases, and 11 bases lay outside the gene matches. CDR1 and CDR2 (germline): SGHAT, FQNNGV. In nucleotides, the CDR3 is TGTGCCAGCAGCTTAGAAGGAGGGAAGCGGGGGCGACAAGAGACCCAGTACTTC. Translating gives CASSLEGGKRGRQETQYF.

This rearrangement joins TRBV2 to TRBJ1-2; D uncertain. The V end lost 8 bases, the J end lost 11 bases, and 6 bases lay between the germline ends. Germline V gene data show CDR1 as SNHLY and CDR2 as FYNNEI. The CDR3 is 8 residues long. The CDR3 loop reads CASGQYTF. The DNA of the CDR3 is TGTGCCAGCGGGCAATACACCTTC.

This clone was observed a single time. The chain employs TRBV6-1 and TRBJ2-5; D ambiguous. CDR1 is MNHNS and CDR2 is SASEGT in the germline V gene. V was clipped by 7 bases and J by 3 bases, with 15 bases between them. This CDR3 comprises 14 residues. CDR3 region: CASTKPEAKETQYF. The CDR3, as DNA: TGTGCCAGCACGAAACCAGAGGCGAAAGAGACCCAGTACTTC.

The J gene is TRBJ1-1, the V gene TRBV25-1; perhaps TRBD1 as D (5 bases). The CDR3 is 13 amino acids. V was cut by 7 bases and J by 3 bases, with 12 bases left in between. Germline V CDR1 and CDR2: MGHDK, SYGVNS. The CDR3 sequence: CASNVGGDTEAFF. The DNA of the CDR3 is TGTGCCAGCAACGTGGGGGGGGACACTGAAGCTTTCTTT. Full variable domain (missing parts from reference TRBV25-1 and TRBJ1-1): EADIYQTPRYLVIGTGKKITLECSQTMGHDKMYWYQQDPGMELHLIHYSYGVNSTEKGDLSSESTVSRIRTEHFPLTLESARPSHTSQYLCASNVGGDTEAFFGQGTRLTVV.

This clone was counted a few times. The chain joins TRBV25-1 to TRBJ1-5; possibly TRBD1 for D (5 bases). The CDR3 extends over 16 amino acids. Germline assignment: CDR1 MGHDK and CDR2 SYGVNS. Trimming stripped 4 bases from V and 6 bases from J, with 19 bases between. The CDR3, as DNA: TGTGCCAGCAGTGGAGAAAGAACAGGCCTAGGTCAGCCCCAGCATTTT. This encodes CASSGERTGLGQPQHF.

The chain joins TRBV5-1 to TRBJ2-5; 9 bases agree with TRBD1. Germline assignment: CDR1 SGHRS and CDR2 YFSETQ. With V trimmed by 6 bases and J by 3 bases, 6 bases remained unmatched. CDR3 length equals 14 residues. The CDR3 protein is CASNRGHEEETQYF. As DNA, the CDR3 is TGCGCCAGCAACAGGGGGCATGAAGAAGAGACCCAGTACTTC.

This clone appeared a single time. This sequence joins TRBV5-4 and TRBJ2-3, with TRBD2 identical over 16 bases. This CDR3 is 17 amino acids long. The germline gives CDR1 SGHNT, CDR2 YYREEE (reference sequence). V lost 5 bases to trimming and J lost 5 bases; unmatched junction nucleotides: 8. The CDR3 coding sequence is TGTGCCAGCAGACCGGGACTAGCGGGGGGGCAGGAAGATACGCAGTATTTT. This gives the protein CASRPGLAGGQEDTQYF.

This clone was counted a single time. CDR3 sequence reads: CASGTPPNTEAFF. CDR3 DNA sequence: TGTGCCAGCGGCACCCCTCCTAACACTGAAGCTTTCTTT. The chain employs TRBV5-4 and TRBJ1-1; D is ambiguous. This CDR3 spans 13 amino acids. Germline-derived CDR1 and CDR2 are SGHNT and YYREEE (reference sequence). Trimming cost V 7 bases and J 2 bases, with 12 bases left between them.

This chain connects TRBV4-2 to TRBJ2-1, with 11 bases matching TRBD1. V lost 3 bases to trimming and J lost 7 bases; unmatched junction nucleotides: 5. Germline CDR1 and CDR2: LGHNA and YNFKEQ. The CDR3 is 15 residues long. The CDR3, as DNA: TGTGCCAGCAGCCAGGGGACAGGGGGAAAAAATGAGCAGTTCTTC. Its protein product is CASSQGTGGKNEQFF.

This chain uses TRBV4-2 with TRBJ2-7; perhaps TRBD1 as D (5 bases). V lost 0 bases and J lost 1, with 19 bases in between. Germline assignment: CDR1 LGHNA and CDR2 YNFKEQ. This CDR3 has 18 residues. This CDR3 is CASSQDRGSGLESYEQYF. The CDR3 DNA is TGTGCCAGCAGCCAAGATAGGGGTTCAGGGTTAGAGTCCTACGAGCAGTACTTC.

DNA for the CDR3: TGTGCCAGCAGAACCCAGGCGAACACTGAAGCTTTCTTT. Its protein product is CASRTQANTEAFF. The chain carries TRBV6-5 and TRBJ1-1, with no clear D. Germline CDR1 MNHEY, CDR2 SVGAGI. V was shortened by 6 bases and J by 1 base, with 9 bases between the two germline ends. This CDR3 contains 13 residues.

The genes are TRBV5-5 and TRBJ2-7, with 7 bases fitting TRBD1. The CDR3 runs 12 residues. Germline assignment: CDR1 SGHKS and CDR2 YYEKEE (reference sequence). The V gene end was trimmed by 4 bases and the J gene end by 6 bases; junction bases not matched to a gene: 4. The CDR3: CASSKTGSEQYF. The CDR3 DNA follows: TGTGCCAGCAGCAAGACAGGGAGCGAGCAGTACTTC.

In this sample, this clone turned up a few times. The genes are TRBV12-5 and TRBJ1-1; TRBD1 matches 8 bases. The CDR3 has 15 residues. V lost 6 bases, J lost 0 bases, and 6 bases stayed unmatched. Germline CDR1 reads LGHNT; CDR2 reads FRNRAP. The CDR3 reads CASGSNRGMNTEAFF. For the CDR3, the DNA is TGTGCTAGTGGATCAAACAGGGGGATGAACACTGAAGCTTTCTTT.

Details on this clone: An end of the junction does not agree with germline; a read error may underlie this. This chain links TRBV6-4 with TRBJ2-5, with D maybe TRBD2 (6 bases). The CDR3 totals 13 residues. Germline V CDR1 and CDR2: MRHNA, SNTAGT. The CDR3 sequence: CASRDYHQETQYF. Here the CDR3 DNA reads TGTGCCAGCAGGGACTATCATCAAGAGACCCAGTACTTC.

This clone was seen once. In DNA, the CDR3 is TGCGCCAGCAGCTTGGGCACAGGGGGCATGAACACTGAAGCTTTCTTT. This encodes CASSLGTGGMNTEAFF. The chain combines TRBV5-1 with TRBJ1-1; 9 bases line up with TRBD1. This CDR3 spans 16 amino acids. CDR1 and CDR2 from the germline V gene are SGHRS and YFSETQ. The V gene end was trimmed by 0 bases and the J gene end by 0 bases; junction bases not matched to a gene: 3.

The chain employs TRBV5-6 and TRBJ1-6; 7 nucleotides match TRBD1. The V gene end was trimmed by 1 base and the J gene end by 9 bases; junction bases not matched to a gene: 7. This CDR3 spans 15 amino acids. Germline V lookup: CDR1 SGHDT, CDR2 YYEEEE. CDR3 nucleotides: TGTGCCAGCAGCTTGCGGGCAGGGGGAAGTTCACCCCTCCACTTT. Its translation: CASSLRAGGSSPLHF.

V is TRBV2 and J is TRBJ1-1; TRBD1 agrees at 8 bases. With V trimmed by 6 bases and J by 8 bases, 14 bases remained unmatched. Germline V gene sequence: CDR1 SNHLY, CDR2 FYNNEI. There are 15 residues in the CDR3. The CDR3 coding sequence is TGTGCCAGCAGCGAAACCGGACAGGGTTGGGGCGAAGCTTTCTTT. Protein: CASSETGQGWGEAFF.

The rearrangement joins TRBV30 to TRBJ1-1; D is uncertain. CDR1 is GTSNPN and CDR2 is SVGIG in the germline V gene (reference sequence). This CDR3 comprises 16 residues. V lost 3 bases and J 1 base, leaving 18 bases between the germline ends. The CDR3 is CAWSLAGSLTNTEAFF. As DNA, the CDR3 is TGTGCCTGGAGCCTAGCCGGCAGTCTGACGAACACTGAAGCTTTCTTT. Together with reference TRBV30 and TRBJ1-1, the CDR3 gives the full variable domain: SQTIHQWPATLVQPVGSPLSLECTVEGTSNPNLYWYRQAAGRGLQLLFYSVGIGQISSEVPQNLSASRPQDRQFILSSKKLLLSDSGFYLCAWSLAGSLTNTEAFFGQGTRLTVV.

The chain carries TRBV6-1 and TRBJ2-5; 7 positions match TRBD1. Looked up from germline, CDR1 is MNHNS and CDR2 is SASEGT. The ends lost 1 base at V and 5 bases at J; junction bases unmatched: 4. This CDR3 contains 14 residues. The DNA of the CDR3 is TGTGCCAGCAGTGAAGGGGGACAGCCGGAGACCCAGTACTTC. Protein sequence: CASSEGGQPETQYF.

This CDR3 is CASSQEGGFSGNTIYF. The CDR3 nucleotides are TGTGCCAGCAGCCAAGAGGGGGGGTTTAGTGGAAACACCATATATTTT. The V gene is TRBV4-2, the J gene TRBJ1-3; D perhaps matches TRBD1 (5 bases). The germline V gene has CDR1 LGHNA and CDR2 YNFKEQ. The V end was cut by 0 bases, the J end by 3 bases, with 12 bases between. There are 16 residues in the CDR3.

The chain joins TRBV7-2 to TRBJ1-6, with D possibly matching TRBD1 (5 bases). The CDR3 contains 14 residues. Germline V gives CDR1 SGHTA, CDR2 FQGNSA. V was trimmed by 4 bases and J by 12 bases, leaving 16 bases between them. CDR3 bases: TGTGCCAGCAGCTCCATCCTGGGGGGTGGACCCCTCCACTTT. Translated, it gives CASSSILGGGPLHF.

This clone was seen only a few times. The rearrangement joins TRBV7-8 to TRBJ2-7; TRBD2 might be the D (6 bases). The CDR3 has 15 residues. V lost 1 base and J lost 3, with 13 bases in between. The V gene's germline CDR1 is SGHVS and CDR2 FQNEAQ. The CDR3 DNA reads as TGTGCCAGCAGCTTAGAGCTGGAGGGGAGCTACGAGCAGTACTTC. As protein: CASSLELEGSYEQYF.

This chain uses TRBV11-2 with TRBJ1-1, with D possibly TRBD1 on 6 matching bases. This CDR3 is 16 amino acids long. The V and J ends lost 1 base and 4 bases respectively, with 16 bases between them. CDR1 SGHAT and CDR2 FQNNGV come from the germline V gene. The CDR3 loop reads CASSLGRGIRGTEAFF. Written as DNA, the CDR3 is TGTGCCAGCAGCTTAGGTAGGGGGATACGCGGCACTGAAGCTTTCTTT.

This clone was recorded once. The rearrangement joins TRBV28 to TRBJ1-1; D unclear. There are 11 residues in the CDR3. Trimming stripped 5 bases from V and 10 bases from J, with 11 bases between. CDR1 is MDHEN, CDR2 SYDVKM, per germline. CDR3 region: CASSAEGVAFF. In DNA, the CDR3 is TGTGCCAGCAGTGCCGAAGGAGTAGCTTTCTTT.

The chain has TRBV19 and TRBJ1-1; D gene unclear. This CDR3 region has 14 residues. V lost 6 bases and J lost 2, with 13 bases in between. CDR1 LNHDA and CDR2 SQIVND come from the germline V gene (reference sequence). Here the CDR3 DNA reads TGTGCCAGTAGCCCAGGCAGAGCCAACACTGAAGCTTTCTTT. Amino acids: CASSPGRANTEAFF.